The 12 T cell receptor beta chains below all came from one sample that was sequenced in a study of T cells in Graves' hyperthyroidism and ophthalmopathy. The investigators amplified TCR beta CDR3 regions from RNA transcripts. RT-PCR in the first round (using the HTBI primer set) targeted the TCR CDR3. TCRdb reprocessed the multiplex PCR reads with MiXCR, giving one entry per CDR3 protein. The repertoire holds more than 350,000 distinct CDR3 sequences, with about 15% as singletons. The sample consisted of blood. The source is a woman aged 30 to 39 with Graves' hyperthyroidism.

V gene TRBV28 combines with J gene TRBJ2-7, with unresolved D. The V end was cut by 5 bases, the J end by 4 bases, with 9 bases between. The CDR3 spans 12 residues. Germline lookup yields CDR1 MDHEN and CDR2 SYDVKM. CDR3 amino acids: CASSTPPYEQYF. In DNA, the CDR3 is TGTGCCAGCAGTACCCCTCCTTACGAGCAGTACTTC. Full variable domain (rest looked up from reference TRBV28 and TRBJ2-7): DVKVTQSSRYLVKRTGEKVFLECVQDMDHENMFWYRQDPGLGLRLIYFSYDVKMKEKGDIPEGYSVSREKKERFSLILESASTNQTSMYLCASSTPPYEQYFGPGTRLTVT.

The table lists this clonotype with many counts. This CDR3 is CASSPWTSGNEKTQYF. CDR3 nucleotide sequence: TGTGCCAGCTCACCTTGGACTAGCGGGAACGAAAAGACCCAGTACTTC. J is TRBJ2-5 and V is TRBV18; 12 bases line up with TRBD2. This CDR3 comprises 16 residues. After removal of 3 bases from V and 6 bases from J, the junction contained 8 bases not matched to a gene. CDR1 KGHSH and CDR2 LQKENI come from the germline V gene.

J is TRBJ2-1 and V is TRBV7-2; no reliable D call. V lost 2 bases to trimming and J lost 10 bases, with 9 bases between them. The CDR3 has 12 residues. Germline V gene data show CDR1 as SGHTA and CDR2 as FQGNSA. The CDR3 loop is CASSLLTIEQFF. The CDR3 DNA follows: TGTGCCAGCAGCTTATTAACTATAGAGCAGTTCTTC. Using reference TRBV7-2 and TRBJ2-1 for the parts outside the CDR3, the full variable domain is GAGVSQSPSNKVTEKGKDVELRCDPISGHTALYWYRQSLGQGLEFLIYFQGNSAPDKSGLPSDRFSAERTGGSVSTLTIQRTQQEDSAVYLCASSLLTIEQFFGPGTRLTVL.

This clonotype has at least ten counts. CDR3 bases: TGTGCCAGCTCACCAACTAGCGGGAGGGCCACAGATACGCAGTATTTT. It codes for CASSPTSGRATDTQYF. The chain is built from TRBV18 and TRBJ2-3; 13 bases align to TRBD2. CDR3 length equals 16 residues. V was pared by 2 bases and J by 2 bases, with 1 base of the junction left unmatched. Germline V gene lookup returns CDR1 KGHSH and CDR2 LQKENI.

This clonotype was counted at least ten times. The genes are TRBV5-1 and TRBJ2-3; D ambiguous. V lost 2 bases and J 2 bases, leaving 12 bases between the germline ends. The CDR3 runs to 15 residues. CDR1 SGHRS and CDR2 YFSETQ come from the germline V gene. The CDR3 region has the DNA TGCGCCAGCAGCTTTTTCGGGTGGAACACAGATACGCAGTATTTT. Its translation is CASSFFGWNTDTQYF.

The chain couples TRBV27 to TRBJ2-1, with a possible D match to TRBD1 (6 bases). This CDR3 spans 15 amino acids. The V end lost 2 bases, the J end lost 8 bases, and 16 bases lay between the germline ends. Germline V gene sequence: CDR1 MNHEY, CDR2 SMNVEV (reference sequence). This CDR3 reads CASSLLSGTIDEQFF. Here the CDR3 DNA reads TGTGCCAGCAGTTTACTCTCCGGGACAATCGATGAGCAGTTCTTC.

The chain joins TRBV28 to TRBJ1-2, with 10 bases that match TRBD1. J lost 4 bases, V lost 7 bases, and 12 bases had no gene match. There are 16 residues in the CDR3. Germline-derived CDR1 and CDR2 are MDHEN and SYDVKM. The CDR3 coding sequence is TGTGCCAGCACCCTCCATTGGGACAGGGGAGGCTATGGCTACACCTTC. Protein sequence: CASTLHWDRGGYGYTF.

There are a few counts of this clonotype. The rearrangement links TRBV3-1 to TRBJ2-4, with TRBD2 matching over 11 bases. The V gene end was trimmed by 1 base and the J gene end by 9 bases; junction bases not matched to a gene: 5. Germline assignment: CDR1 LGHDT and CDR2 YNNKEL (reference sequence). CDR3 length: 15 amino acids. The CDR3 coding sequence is TGTGCCAGCAGCCAAGGAGGGACTAGCGGCACCATTCAGTACTTC. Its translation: CASSQGGTSGTIQYF.

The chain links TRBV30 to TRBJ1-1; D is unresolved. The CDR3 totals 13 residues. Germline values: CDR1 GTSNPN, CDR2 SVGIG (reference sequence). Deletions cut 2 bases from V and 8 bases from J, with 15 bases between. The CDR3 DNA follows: TGTGCCTGGAGTTTACAGACCCAATCCGAAGCTTTCTTT. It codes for CAWSLQTQSEAFF. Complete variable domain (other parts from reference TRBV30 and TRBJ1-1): SQTIHQWPATLVQPVGSPLSLECTVEGTSNPNLYWYRQAAGRGLQLLFYSVGIGQISSEVPQNLSASRPQDRQFILSSKKLLLSDSGFYLCAWSLQTQSEAFFGQGTRLTVV.

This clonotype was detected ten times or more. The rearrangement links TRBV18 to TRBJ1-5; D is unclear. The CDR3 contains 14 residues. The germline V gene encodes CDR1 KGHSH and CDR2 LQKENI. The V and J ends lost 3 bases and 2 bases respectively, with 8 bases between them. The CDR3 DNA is TGTGCCAGCTCACCTAGTTCAGGCAATCAGCCCCAGCATTTT. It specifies CASSPSSGNQPQHF.

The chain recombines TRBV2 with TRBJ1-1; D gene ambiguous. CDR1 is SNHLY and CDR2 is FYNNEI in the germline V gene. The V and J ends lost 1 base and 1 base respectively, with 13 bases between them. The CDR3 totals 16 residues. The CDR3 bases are TGTGCCAGCAGTGAAGGTGCGGCCTTTTCGAACACTGAAGCTTTCTTT. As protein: CASSEGAAFSNTEAFF.

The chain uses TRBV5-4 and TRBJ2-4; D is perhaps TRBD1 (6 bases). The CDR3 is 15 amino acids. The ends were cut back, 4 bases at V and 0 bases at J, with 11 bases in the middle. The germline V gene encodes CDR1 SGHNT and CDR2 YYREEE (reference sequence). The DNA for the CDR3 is TGTGCCAGCAGCATGACAGGACCAGCCAAAAACATTCAGTACTTC. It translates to CASSMTGPAKNIQYF.